This is a list of T cell receptor beta chains from one sample in a study of monozygotic twins with inflammatory bowel disease. TCRdb re-called the 5' RACE reads; every CDR3 protein appears as one record, without DNA. Its table lists around 380,000 distinct CDR3 sequences. The specimen was blood. Receptors were obtained from a human donor with ulcerative colitis or Crohn's disease, or a healthy co-twin of an affected twin (not recorded which). CDR3s include the opening cysteine and the closing phenylalanine or tryptophan.

V gene	J gene	CDR3 protein
TRBV5-1	TRBJ2-1	CASSFSGAIPGHEQFF
TRBV14	TRBJ2-2	CASTSLLNTGELFF
TRBV28	TRBJ2-7	CASRPPSIRDEQYF
TRBV7-9	TRBJ1-3	CASSLSSDTNSGNTIYF
TRBV3-1	TRBJ2-7	CASSPTRRTGAGYEQYF
TRBV7-2	TRBJ2-7	CASSFTGVSYEQYF
TRBV4-1	TRBJ2-3	CASSQGHRGTDTQYF
TRBV18	TRBJ2-1	CASSPRSWAGAAESYNEQFF
TRBV7-2	TRBJ2-7	CASSPQGGGTYEQYF
TRBV7-2	TRBJ1-4	CASSLSGQGYEKLFF